Included here is one TCR beta chain sequence, with context. CDR3 length: 15 residues. Trimming took 5 bases from V and 8 from J, leaving 19 bases between them. Germline V gene sequence: CDR1 SGHTA, CDR2 FQGNSA. Clones were read by immunoSEQ multiplex PCR, and TCRdb kept only the in-frame ones, dropping some. This sample has about 100,000 clones; more than 90% occur once, and the top ten carry 1% to 1.5%. This record belongs to a study of T cell changes during pregnancy in multiple sclerosis. This receptor was obtained from a female donor with multiple sclerosis, enrolled in a pregnancy study. The source material was peripheral blood, sampled in the second trimester of pregnancy. V gene TRBV7-2 combines with J gene TRBJ2-1; weak D call: TRBD2 (8 bases). CDR3 region: CASSPGGLGFYEQFF. CDR3 bases: TGTGCCAGCAGCCCAGGGGGACTAGGGTTTTATGAGCAGTTCTTC.